The rows below give T cell receptor beta chains drawn from one sample of a study of technical replicates of blood from a handful of donors. Sequencing was performed with immunoSEQ multiplex PCR; in TCRdb, only in-frame clones are kept and a portion is missing. In the table there are approximately 85,000 clones, 94% of which are singletons. What was sequenced was T cells isolated from PBMCs. These receptors were taken from a human donor in good health. Both conserved end residues are part of each CDR3. Each record gives: V gene, J gene, D gene, clone size, CDR3 protein, CDR3 DNA. The D gene is left open where the match is weak. Clone size is shown for a subset of rows, as once, few, many or a class of expanded clone.

>TRBV2|TRBJ1-1|.|.
CASHADFNTEAFF
TGTGCCAGCCATGCTGACTTCAACACTGAAGCTTTCTTT
>TRBV28|TRBJ2-7|.|.
CASSSTRARIYYEQYF
TGTGCCAGCAGCTCCACTAGGGCGAGAATCTACTACGAGCAGTACTTC
>TRBV7-9|TRBJ1-4|.|.
CASSFADGGNLFF
TGTGCCAGCAGCTTCGCGGACGGGGGTAATCTGTTTTTT
>TRBV27|TRBJ2-7|TRBD1|once
CASSPRDRGYEQYF
TGTGCCAGCAGTCCCCGGGACAGGGGCTACGAGCAGTACTTC
>TRBV10-1|TRBJ2-7|TRBD1|few
CASSEGTGVYEQYF
TGCGCCAGCAGTGAAGGGACAGGGGTTTACGAGCAGTACTTC
>TRBV25-1|TRBJ2-1|TRBD1|.
CASSELWGTGYNEQFF
TGTGCCAGCAGTGAACTTTGGGGGACAGGATACAATGAGCAGTTCTTC
>TRBV7-9|TRBJ2-5|TRBD1|.
CATSGGEGQETQYF
TGTGCCACCTCAGGGGGAGAGGGCCAAGAGACCCAGTACTTC
>TRBV30|TRBJ2-5|.|.
CAWSVRLETQYF
TGTGCCTGGAGTGTTAGACTAGAGACCCAGTACTTC
>TRBV19|TRBJ1-2|.|.
CASSIGGADYGYTF
TGTGCCAGTAGTATTGGGGGCGCGGACTATGGCTACACCTTC
>TRBV6-1|TRBJ2-7|.|.
CASSEGQGGNYEQYF
TGTGCCAGCAGTGAAGGCCAGGGGGGAAACTACGAGCAGTACTTC
>TRBV15|TRBJ1-1|TRBD1|.
CATRIAGTGSEAFF
TGTGCCACCCGGATCGCCGGGACAGGGTCTGAAGCTTTCTTT
>TRBV30|TRBJ1-5|TRBD1|.
CAWSQGDGNQPQHF
TGTGCCTGGAGTCAGGGGGATGGCAATCAGCCCCAGCATTTT
>TRBV6-4|TRBJ2-5|.|.
CASSDGRDETQYF
TGTGCCAGCAGTGATGGCAGGGATGAGACCCAGTACTTC
>TRBV5-1|TRBJ2-3|TRBD2|.
CASSAPSGGSAIITDTQYF
TGCGCCAGCAGCGCCCCTAGCGGGGGAAGCGCTATCATCACAGATACGCAGTATTTT
>TRBV10-3|TRBJ2-5|TRBD2|.
CAISEGWLAGDETQETQYF
TGTGCCATCAGTGAGGGGTGGCTAGCGGGGGACGAAACCCAAGAGACCCAGTACTTC
>TRBV10-1|TRBJ1-2|.|.
CASSESGGYGYTF
TGCGCCAGCAGTGAGTCAGGAGGGTATGGCTACACCTTC
>TRBV2|TRBJ1-1|.|.
CGYHRVEAFF
TGTGGGTACCATCGCGTTGAAGCTTTCTTT
>TRBV7-9|TRBJ2-7|.|.
CASSFLARGYEQYF
TGTGCCAGCAGCTTTCTAGCCAGGGGCTACGAGCAGTACTTC
>TRBV28|TRBJ1-2|TRBD1|once
CASSSSGGGDYGYTF
TGTGCCAGCAGTTCATCAGGGGGCGGCGACTATGGCTACACCTTC
>TRBV29-1|TRBJ2-7|.|.
CSVDGTSTYEQYF
TGCAGCGTTGATGGGACTTCCACCTACGAGCAGTACTTC
>TRBV4-2|TRBJ2-7|.|once
CASSPEISLTGSSYEQYF
TGTGCCAGCAGCCCTGAAATTTCGCTAACCGGGAGCTCCTACGAGCAGTACTTC
>TRBV2|TRBJ1-6|TRBD1|.
CASRDYRDRGSPLHF
TGTGCCAGCAGAGATTATCGGGACAGGGGCTCACCCCTCCACTTT
>TRBV18|TRBJ1-2|.|.
CASSPPTTVGDGYTF
TGTGCCAGCTCACCACCGACGACAGTAGGGGATGGCTACACCTTC
>TRBV2|TRBJ2-3|.|.
CASTTISTDTQYF
TGTGCCAGCACCACAATTAGCACAGATACGCAGTATTTT
>TRBV14|TRBJ2-7|.|few
CASSQRVGVGYEQYF
TGTGCCAGCAGCCAACGAGTAGGAGTTGGCTACGAGCAGTACTTC
>TRBV11-1|TRBJ2-3|.|.
CASSYQRDTQYF
TGTGCCAGCAGCTACCAGAGGGATACGCAGTATTTT
>TRBV5-6|TRBJ1-2|TRBD1|.
CASSRTGGIQNYGYTF
TGTGCCAGCAGCCGAACAGGGGGAATTCAAAACTATGGCTACACCTTC
>TRBV6-5|TRBJ2-7|.|.
CASSLTSAGYEQYF
TGTGCCAGCAGCCTCACCTCCGCAGGCTACGAGCAGTACTTC
>TRBV19|TRBJ2-2|TRBD1|.
CASRQGHLSGELFF
TGTGCCAGCCGACAGGGCCATCTTTCCGGGGAGCTGTTTTTT
>TRBV18|TRBJ2-5|.|.
CASSPGVGEETQYF
TGTGCCAGCTCACCCGGTGTAGGGGAAGAGACCCAGTACTTC
>TRBV27|TRBJ2-5|TRBD1|.
CASRGGQGEHLKQETQYF
TGTGCCAGCAGGGGGGGACAGGGGGAACACCTAAAGCAAGAGACCCAGTACTTC
>TRBV18|TRBJ2-1|.|.
CASFGDWQFF
TGTGCCAGCTTTGGGGACTGGCAGTTCTTC
>TRBV11-2|TRBJ2-1|.|.
CASSLRDSSYNEQFF
TGTGCCAGCAGCTTGCGGGACAGCTCCTACAATGAGCAGTTCTTC
>TRBV25-1|TRBJ1-5|.|once
CASSEFRVVQPQHF
TGTGCCAGCAGTGAATTCAGGGTAGTTCAGCCCCAGCATTTT
>TRBV11-2|TRBJ1-1|.|.
CASSLPGLEAFF
TGTGCCAGCAGCCTACCAGGGTTAGAAGCTTTCTTT
>TRBV4-2|TRBJ2-4|.|once
CASSQEPAVLIAKNIQYF
TGTGCCAGCAGCCAAGAGCCGGCGGTCCTCATAGCCAAAAACATTCAGTACTTC
>TRBV4-1|TRBJ2-7|TRBD1|.
CASSQQGTASYEQYF
TGCGCCAGCAGCCAACAAGGGACAGCCTCCTACGAGCAGTACTTC
>TRBV10-3|TRBJ2-1|.|.
CAISESVADSNKFF
TGTGCCATCAGTGAGTCGGTGGCAGACTCAAATAAGTTCTTC
>TRBV7-9|TRBJ2-1|.|.
CASSPGVWGDNEQFF
TGTGCCAGCAGCCCCGGGGTGTGGGGGGACAATGAGCAGTTCTTC
>TRBV28|TRBJ1-3|TRBD1|.
CASTPGDRDLRRGYF
TGTGCCAGCACTCCGGGGGACAGGGATCTCCGCAGGGGGTATTTT
>TRBV7-9|TRBJ1-1|TRBD1|.
CASSPQGDTEAFF
TGTGCCAGCAGCCCGCAGGGGGACACTGAAGCTTTCTTT
>TRBV19|TRBJ1-5|.|.
CATSRQHNQPQHF
TGTGCCACCTCAAGACAGCACAATCAGCCCCAGCATTTT
>TRBV6-4|TRBJ2-1|TRBD2|.
CASSDKVDSGSDEQFF
TGTGCCAGCAGCGACAAAGTCGATAGCGGGAGCGATGAGCAGTTCTTC
>TRBV29-1|TRBJ2-5|.|.
CSVAPGWGMQETQYF
TGCAGCGTCGCCCCCGGATGGGGCATGCAAGAGACCCAGTACTTC